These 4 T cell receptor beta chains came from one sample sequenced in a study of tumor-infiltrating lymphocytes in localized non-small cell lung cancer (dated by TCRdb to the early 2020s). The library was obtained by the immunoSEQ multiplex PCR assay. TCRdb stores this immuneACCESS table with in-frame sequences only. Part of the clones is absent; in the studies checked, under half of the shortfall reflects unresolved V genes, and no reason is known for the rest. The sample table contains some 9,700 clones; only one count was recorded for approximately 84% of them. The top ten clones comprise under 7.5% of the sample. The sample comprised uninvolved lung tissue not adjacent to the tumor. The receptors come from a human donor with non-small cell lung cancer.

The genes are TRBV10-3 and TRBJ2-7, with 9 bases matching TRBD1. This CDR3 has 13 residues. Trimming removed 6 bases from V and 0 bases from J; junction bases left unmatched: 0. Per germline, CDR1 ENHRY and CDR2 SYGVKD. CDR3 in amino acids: CAIRDRGSYEQYF. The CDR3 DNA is TGTGCCATCAGGGACAGGGGCTCCTACGAGCAGTACTTC.

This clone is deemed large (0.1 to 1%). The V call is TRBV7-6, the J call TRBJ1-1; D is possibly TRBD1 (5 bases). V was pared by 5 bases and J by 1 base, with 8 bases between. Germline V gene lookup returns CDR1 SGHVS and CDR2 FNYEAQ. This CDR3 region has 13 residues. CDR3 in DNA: TGTGCCAGCAGCGAGGGACGGAACACTGAAGCTTTCTTT. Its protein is CASSEGRNTEAFF.

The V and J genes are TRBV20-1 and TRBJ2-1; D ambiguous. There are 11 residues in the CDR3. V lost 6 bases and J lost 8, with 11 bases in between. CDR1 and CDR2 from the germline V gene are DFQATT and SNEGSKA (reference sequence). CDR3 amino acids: CSARTMDEQFF. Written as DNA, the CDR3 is TGCAGTGCCAGGACCATGGATGAGCAGTTCTTC.

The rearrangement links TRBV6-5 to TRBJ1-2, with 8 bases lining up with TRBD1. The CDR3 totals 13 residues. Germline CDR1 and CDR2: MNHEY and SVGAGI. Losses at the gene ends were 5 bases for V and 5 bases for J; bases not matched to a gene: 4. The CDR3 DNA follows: TGTGCCAGCAGTACCGGGACAGGTTATGGCTACACCTTC. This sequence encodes CASSTGTGYGYTF.